One sample yielded the 20 T cell receptor beta chains listed below, sequenced in a study of blood T cells in healthy people across ages. The authors ran a second PCR of roughly 7 to 11 cycles using a sample-barcoded 5' primer and a J-beta primer mix. TCRdb used MiXCR to reprocess the 5' RACE reads, holding one entry per CDR3 protein. The sample comprises hundreds of thousands of distinct CDR3 sequences, about 45% of which are singletons, and 15% to 20% rests with the top ten. The sequenced sample was blood. The origin of the receptors is an older man in good health.

This clonotype was detected a few times. V gene TRBV20-1 combines with J gene TRBJ1-5, with 12 bases lining up with TRBD1. Germline-derived CDR1 and CDR2 are DFQATT and SNEGSKA (reference sequence). V gave up 0 bases and J gave up 4 bases; unmatched junction bases: 7. This CDR3 comprises 17 residues. The CDR3 bases are TGCAGTGCTAGAGATGGGACAGGGGGCGGGCTTAATCAGCCCCAGCATTTT. Translating gives CSARDGTGGGLNQPQHF.

The chain couples TRBV6-1 to TRBJ2-6, with TRBD1 as a possible D gene (5 bases). The CDR3 loop spans 15 amino acids. The V end lost 6 bases, the J end lost 0 bases, and 9 bases lay between the germline ends. Germline-derived CDR1 and CDR2 are MNHNS and SASEGT. This chain's CDR3 is CASRRDSSGANVLTF. In DNA form, the CDR3 reads TGTGCCAGCAGGCGAGACAGCTCTGGGGCCAACGTCCTGACTTTC.

In its sample, this clonotype was seen many times. This rearrangement joins TRBV20-1 to TRBJ2-5; D remains unclear. This CDR3 is built from 12 residues. The germline V gene encodes CDR1 DFQATT and CDR2 SNEGSKA (reference sequence). V dropped 5 bases and J dropped 7 bases, with 14 bases sitting between them. CDR3 sequence reads: CSAPHTTGTQYF. DNA of the CDR3: TGCAGTGCTCCCCATACTACGGGGACCCAGTACTTC.

This clonotype has just a few counts. The genes are TRBV6-5 and TRBJ2-5; D is possibly TRBD1 (5 bases). Germline V gene sequence: CDR1 MNHEY, CDR2 SVGAGI. V was shortened by 6 bases and J by 10 bases, with 27 bases between the two germline ends. The CDR3 is 16 amino acids. The CDR3: CASSSPGSPTGVDQYF. CDR3 nucleotides: TGTGCCAGCAGCTCCCCGGGTAGCCCTACAGGAGTGGACCAGTACTTC.

The CDR3 sequence is CAISSGMPYNEQYF. In DNA, the CDR3 is TGTGCCATCAGTAGCGGGATGCCCTACAATGAGCAGTACTTC. The gene calls are TRBV10-3 and TRBJ2-1; 7 bases map to TRBD2. The J call may be wrong; the DNA end is better matched by TRBJ2-7. CDR1 ENHRY and CDR2 SYGVKD come from the germline V gene. This CDR3 is 14 amino acids long.

This clonotype was observed a single time. The rearrangement links TRBV5-1 to TRBJ2-3; D may be TRBD2 (7 bases). The CDR3 is made up of 16 amino acids. The V and J ends lost 0 bases and 3 bases respectively, with 14 bases between them. Germline CDR1 is SGHRS and CDR2 is YFSETQ. The DNA of the CDR3 is TGCGCCAGCAGCTTGGGGATAGGGGGGGCGACAGATACGCAGTATTTT. This sequence encodes CASSLGIGGATDTQYF.

The chain combines TRBV5-4 with TRBJ2-1, with TRBD1 matching over 7 bases. CDR3 size: 16 residues. The junction had 6 bases not matched to a gene; V was cut back by 3 bases and J by 0 bases. CDR1 and CDR2 from the germline V gene are SGHNT and YYREEE (reference sequence). In DNA form, the CDR3 reads TGTGCCAGCAGCTCAGACAGGGCAAGCTCCTACAATGAGCAGTTCTTC. Its protein is CASSSDRASSYNEQFF. The complete variable domain, with remaining parts taken from reference TRBV5-4 and TRBJ2-1, reads ETGVTQSPTHLIKTRGQQVTLRCSSQSGHNTVSWYQQALGQGPQFIFQYYREEENGRGNFPPRFSGLQFPNYSSELNVNALELDDSALYLCASSSDRASSYNEQFFGPGTRLTVL.

This clonotype was detected a few times. The chain couples TRBV12-3 or TRBV12-4 to TRBJ2-5, with 9 bases identical to TRBD1. The trim removed 5 bases at V and 11 bases at J, leaving 12 bases unmatched. The CDR3 has 14 residues. The CDR3 sequence: CASSLGTGPNEQYF. CDR3 in DNA: TGTGCCAGCAGTCTCGGGACAGGGCCAAATGAGCAGTACTTC.

This sequence joins TRBV14 and TRBJ2-6, with a possible D match to TRBD2 (5 bases). This CDR3 has 17 residues. The germline CDR1 and CDR2 sequences are SGHDN and FVKESK. Trimming took off 3 bases at V and 0 bases at J, with 12 bases between the two ends. CDR3 amino acids: CASSHGLVSSGANVLTF. The CDR3 DNA is TGTGCCAGCAGCCATGGACTTGTCAGCTCTGGGGCCAACGTCCTGACTTTC.

The chain recombines TRBV6-6 with TRBJ2-2; perhaps TRBD1 as D (5 bases). With 5 bases removed from V and 1 base from J, the gap between germline ends came to 11 bases. This CDR3 comprises 15 residues. Germline V CDR1 and CDR2: MNHNY, SVGAGI (reference sequence). CDR3 in amino acids: CASSETQGNTGELFF. In DNA form, the CDR3 reads TGTGCCAGCAGTGAGACGCAGGGGAACACCGGGGAGCTGTTTTTT.

This clonotype occurred a few times. The chain recombines TRBV5-4 with TRBJ2-3, with 7 bases matching TRBD2. The CDR3 has 16 residues. Germline V gene sequence: CDR1 SGHNT, CDR2 YYREEE (reference sequence). The V segment lost 4 bases and the J segment 4 bases; nucleotides outside the gene matches: 12. CDR3 protein: CASSAREGSFADTQYF. As DNA, the CDR3 is TGTGCCAGCAGCGCGAGGGAGGGGTCGTTCGCAGATACGCAGTATTTT.

CDR3 protein: CASSHLETGGVYGYTF. The CDR3 DNA follows: TGCGCCAGCAGCCACCTAGAAACAGGGGGAGTCTATGGCTACACCTTC. The V and J genes are TRBV4-1 and TRBJ1-2; the match to TRBD1 covers 8 bases. Germline V gene lookup returns CDR1 MGHRA and CDR2 YSYEKL. Trimming cost V 3 bases and J 4 bases; bases outside gene matches: 10. This CDR3 contains 16 residues.

This clonotype appeared many times. The chain combines TRBV12-3 or TRBV12-4 with TRBJ2-1; D may be TRBD2 (5 bases). Trimming stripped 1 base from V and 8 bases from J, with 12 bases between. This CDR3 is built from 14 residues. CDR3 in DNA: TGTGCCAGCAGTTTAGATGGGCGGGCTTATGAGCAGTTCTTC. Translation gives CASSLDGRAYEQFF.

This clonotype was seen a few times. The rearrangement uses TRBV20-1 and TRBJ1-1; 10 bases match TRBD1. Germline V gene sequence: CDR1 DFQATT, CDR2 SNEGSKA (reference sequence). Trimming at V came to 2 bases and at J to 5 bases, leaving 5 bases not matched to a gene. The CDR3 runs to 14 residues. CDR3 nucleotide sequence: TGCAGTGCTAGAAACGGACAGGGGGAAACTGAAGCTTTCTTT. Its translation is CSARNGQGETEAFF.

The chain recombines TRBV5-1 with TRBJ2-1; maybe TRBD1 (5 bases). CDR3 length: 14 amino acids. Trimming cost V 0 bases and J 3 bases, with 7 bases left between them. Germline V gene sequence: CDR1 SGHRS, CDR2 YFSETQ. CDR3 protein: CASSLDGHYNEQFF. The CDR3 DNA reads as TGCGCCAGCAGCTTGGACGGACACTACAATGAGCAGTTCTTC.

The rearrangement uses TRBV29-1 and TRBJ2-5; 8 bases align to TRBD1. Per the germline V gene, CDR1 is SQVTM and CDR2 is ANQGSEA. Losses at the gene ends were 6 bases for V and 5 bases for J; bases not matched to a gene: 8. The CDR3 is made up of 13 amino acids. The CDR3 DNA reads as TGCAGCGTCGACAGGGGCTTAAGGGAGACCCAGTACTTC. This codes for CSVDRGLRETQYF.

The genes are TRBV29-1 and TRBJ2-3; possibly TRBD1 or TRBD2 for D (7 bases each). V lost 6 bases, J lost 5 bases, and 15 bases lay in between. The CDR3 runs 13 residues. Per germline, CDR1 SQVTM and CDR2 ANQGSEA. CDR3 in DNA: TGCAGCGTCCAGGGGGGGGGCCTAGATACGCAGTATTTT. Its translation is CSVQGGGLDTQYF.

CDR3 amino acids: CASSQGTGGSPQHF. Written as DNA, the CDR3 is TGTGCCAGCAGCCAAGGGACAGGGGGCAGTCCCCAGCATTTT. The J gene is TRBJ1-5, the V gene TRBV16; 12 nucleotides agree with TRBD1. The ends lost 2 bases at V and 10 bases at J; junction bases unmatched: 3. The germline CDR1 and CDR2 sequences are KGHSY and FQNENV. The CDR3 runs to 14 residues.

V and J are TRBV5-5 and TRBJ2-1; possible D gene TRBD2, 6 bases. The DNA end is more similar to TRBJ2-7, so the J call may be wrong. This CDR3 contains 17 residues. The germline CDR1 and CDR2 sequences are SGHKS and YYEKEE (reference sequence). CDR3 amino acids: CASSLVASGESYNEQYF. As DNA, the CDR3 is TGTGCCAGCAGCTTGGTCGCGTCGGGAGAGTCCTACAATGAGCAGTACTTC.

This clonotype appeared a single time. J is TRBJ1-2 and V is TRBV5-6; no definite D call. The CDR3 consists of 13 residues. V was shortened by 0 bases and J by 8 bases, with 11 bases between the two germline ends. Germline V gene lookup returns CDR1 SGHDT and CDR2 YYEEEE. DNA of the CDR3: TGTGCCAGCAGCTTGGGAGGTTCAGAGGGCTACACCTTC. This gives the protein CASSLGGSEGYTF.